A selection of T cell receptor beta chains follows, all from one sample in a study of blood T cells in healthy people across ages. TCRdb analysed the 5' RACE reads with MiXCR anew, one entry per CDR3 protein. The sample lists about 720,000 distinct CDR3 sequences, 22% occurring once. Material: blood. The receptors stem from a man in his 70s in good health. CDR3s include the opening cysteine and the closing phenylalanine or tryptophan. D genes are given only for firm matches. Clone size is shown for a subset of rows, as once, few, many or a class of expanded clone.

J,size,D,V,CDR3,DNA
TRBJ2-1,NA,TRBD2,TRBV20-1,CSASREGSGRDNEQFF,TGCAGTGCTAGTCGGGAAGGGAGCGGGAGAGACAATGAGCAGTTCTTC
TRBJ1-2,NA,NA,TRBV4-1,CASSQDIWGEGYTF,TGCGCCAGCAGCCAAGATATATGGGGGGAGGGCTACACCTTC
TRBJ2-2,NA,NA,TRBV5-1,CASSLGSTGELFF,TGCGCCAGCAGCTTAGGGAGCACCGGGGAGCTGTTTTTT
TRBJ2-1,NA,NA,TRBV20-1,CSARDPSRSYNEQFF,TGCAGTGCTAGAGATCCCAGTCGCTCCTACAATGAGCAGTTCTTC
TRBJ2-3,few,TRBD2,TRBV15,CATSRLAATDTQYF,TGTGCCACCAGCAGACTAGCGGCAACAGATACGCAGTATTTT
TRBJ2-3,many,NA,TRBV6-6,CASTPQARDTQYF,TGTGCCAGCACCCCCCAGGCTAGGGATACGCAGTATTTT
TRBJ1-3,NA,NA,TRBV28,CASSLSPGYSGNTIYF,TGTGCCAGCAGTTTATCCCCAGGGTACTCTGGAAACACCATATATTTT
TRBJ1-4,few,NA,TRBV9,CASSAGWANEKLFF,TGTGCCAGCAGCGCCGGTTGGGCTAATGAAAAACTGTTTTTT
TRBJ1-2,many,NA,TRBV28,CASQHDNYGYTF,TGTGCCAGCCAGCATGATAACTATGGCTACACCTTC
TRBJ2-1,few,TRBD2,TRBV19,CASSRRASGGNEQFF,TGTGCCAGTAGTAGGAGGGCCAGCGGGGGAAATGAGCAGTTCTTC
TRBJ2-4,NA,NA,TRBV12-3/TRBV12-4,CASSLDGRESRNIQYF,TGTGCCAGCAGTTTAGATGGACGGGAGAGCAGAAACATTCAGTACTTC
TRBJ2-4,NA,TRBD2,TRBV27,CASSSREGRGLRNIQYF,TGTGCCAGCAGTTCCCGGGAGGGCCGCGGATTGAGGAACATTCAGTACTTC
TRBJ2-7,NA,NA,TRBV16,CASSQSARPTYEQYF,TGTGCCAGCAGCCAATCAGCAAGACCTACCTACGAGCAGTACTTC
TRBJ2-2,NA,NA,TRBV12-3/TRBV12-4,CASSFSGSNTGELFF,TGTGCCAGCAGTTTTAGCGGATCGAACACCGGGGAGCTGTTTTTT
TRBJ2-3,NA,TRBD1,TRBV20-1,CSARDRNADTQYF,TGCAGTGCCCGGGACAGGAACGCAGATACGCAGTATTTT
TRBJ2-3,few,NA,TRBV6-6,CASSYQKGRGDTQYF,TGTGCCAGCAGTTACCAGAAGGGGCGGGGAGATACGCAGTATTTT
TRBJ2-2,NA,TRBD2,TRBV20-1,CSARGRGGWTGELFF,TGCAGTGCCAGAGGGCGGGGGGGCTGGACCGGGGAGCTGTTTTTT
TRBJ2-2,few,TRBD1,TRBV7-9,CASSLRRQGASGELFF,TGTGCCAGCAGCTTACGAAGACAGGGGGCAAGCGGGGAGCTGTTTTTT
TRBJ2-3,NA,NA,TRBV19,CASSIGAEAQYF,TGTGCCAGTAGTATAGGTGCAGAGGCGCAGTATTTT
TRBJ2-1,NA,TRBD1,TRBV2,CASRAQEGAVVKFF,TGTGCCAGCAGGGCCCAAGAGGGGGCGGTTGTTAAGTTCTTC
TRBJ1-6,NA,NA,TRBV3-1,CACSQGVFGGSPLHF,TGTGCCTGCAGCCAAGGAGTGTTCGGGGGTTCACCCCTCCACTTT
TRBJ2-7,few,TRBD2,TRBV3-1,CASSRQGGLGTYEQYF,TGTGCCAGCAGCCGCCAGGGTGGACTAGGGACCTACGAGCAGTACTTC
TRBJ2-3,once,NA,TRBV10-3,CAISESQGGTPDTQYF,TGTGCCATCAGTGAGTCTCAAGGCGGGACCCCAGATACGCAGTATTTT
TRBJ2-2,few,NA,TRBV12-3/TRBV12-4,CASSFPGELFF,TGTGCCAGCAGTTTCCCCGGGGAGCTGTTTTTT
TRBJ2-1,few,NA,TRBV24-1,CATSAPGEGYNEQFF,TGTGCCACCAGTGCCCCGGGCGAGGGATATAATGAGCAGTTCTTC
TRBJ1-5,NA,NA,TRBV27,CASRTGARPQHF,TGTGCCAGCAGGACAGGAGCTCGGCCCCAGCATTTT
TRBJ1-1,few,TRBD1,TRBV7-9,CVSSRGQGNTEAFF,TGTGTCAGCAGCCGAGGACAGGGTAACACTGAAGCTTTCTTT
TRBJ1-5,many,NA,TRBV5-1,CASSLAGGDGNQPQHF,TGCGCCAGCAGCTTGGCCGGGGGGGACGGCAATCAGCCCCAGCATTTT
TRBJ1-5,many,TRBD1,TRBV6-5,CASSYSRTGKKQPQHF,TGTGCCAGCAGTTACTCGAGGACAGGGAAAAAACAGCCCCAGCATTTT
TRBJ1-5,few,TRBD1,TRBV6-2/TRBV6-3,CASNDRGPPASNQPQHF,TGTGCCAGCAACGACAGGGGCCCCCCTGCCTCTAATCAGCCCCAGCATTTT
TRBJ2-1,NA,TRBD2,TRBV29-1,CSVGTSGSDEQFF,TGCAGCGTTGGAACTAGCGGGAGCGATGAGCAGTTCTTC
TRBJ2-5,NA,NA,TRBV7-2,CASSLASRGETQYF,TGTGCCAGCAGCTTAGCCTCCAGGGGAGAGACCCAGTACTTC
TRBJ2-1,NA,NA,TRBV25-1,CASSDPRSMKSEQFF,TGTGCCAGCAGTGACCCCAGGTCCATGAAGAGTGAGCAGTTCTTC
TRBJ2-3,NA,TRBD1,TRBV28,CASSLTGGTPDTQYF,TGTGCCAGCAGTTTGACAGGGGGGACGCCAGATACGCAGTATTTT
TRBJ2-1,NA,NA,TRBV20-1,CSARVPGFTYNEQFF,TGCAGTGCTAGAGTCCCGGGGTTTACCTACAATGAGCAGTTCTTC
TRBJ1-2,few,NA,TRBV5-1,CASSLPDRAGRGYTF,TGCGCCAGCAGCTTGCCCGACAGAGCGGGCCGAGGCTACACCTTC
TRBJ1-5,NA,NA,TRBV2,CASSDVVLASNQPQHF,TGTGCCAGCAGTGACGTCGTCTTGGCTAGCAATCAGCCCCAGCATTTT
TRBJ2-2,NA,TRBD2,TRBV5-1,CASSLGRAGAVETGELFF,TGCGCCAGCAGCTTGGGCAGAGCGGGAGCCGTAGAAACCGGGGAGCTGTTTTTT
TRBJ2-3,NA,TRBD2,TRBV7-8,CASSFPSGLTDTQYF,TGTGCCAGCAGCTTCCCTAGCGGCCTCACAGATACGCAGTATTTT
TRBJ1-4,NA,NA,TRBV30,CAWSVLRGATNEKLFF,TGTGCCTGGAGTGTACTGCGCGGTGCAACTAATGAAAAACTGTTTTTT
TRBJ2-5,NA,TRBD2,TRBV5-1,CASSLGASGSGGETQYF,TGCGCCAGCAGCTTGGGAGCTAGCGGGAGTGGAGGGGAGACCCAGTACTTC
TRBJ2-7,NA,NA,TRBV7-8,CASSLAFQVSYEQYF,TGTGCCAGCAGCTTAGCATTCCAAGTTTCCTACGAGCAGTACTTC
TRBJ2-1,few,NA,TRBV20-1,CSAQPGTHAEFF,TGCAGTGCCCAACCCGGGACTCATGCCGAGTTCTTC
TRBJ1-3,NA,NA,TRBV5-1,CASSSDPRTDGNTIYF,TGCGCCAGCAGCTCCGATCCGCGGACGGATGGAAACACCATATATTTT
TRBJ2-3,NA,TRBD2,TRBV19,CASSTQRGTGTDTQYF,TGTGCCAGTAGTACCCAGCGGGGGACCGGCACAGATACGCAGTATTTT